This T cell receptor beta chain came from a study of blood T cell repertoires in COVID-19. Background on the study: Sources were T cells, B-cell-depleted T cells, or PBMCs; the material itself was cDNA or gDNA.

CDR1 and CDR2 (germline): SGHKS, YYEKEE (reference sequence). The CDR3 is 15 amino acids. V shed 2 bases and J 2 bases; nucleotides not matched to a gene: 6. Generated by immunoSEQ multiplex PCR, the TCRdb table keeps only in-frame clones and is missing some. The sample holds about 300,000 clones, roughly 86% seen once. The receptor was isolated from a man in his 70s with acute or convalescent COVID-19. J is TRBJ2-7 and V is TRBV5-5, with 8 bases fitting TRBD1. The sequenced material came from peripheral blood. CDR3 sequence (DNA): TGTGCCAGCAGCTTTGGGGACAGGCCTCCCTACGAGCAGTACTTC. Protein: CASSFGDRPPYEQYF.